A single sample gave rise to the 10 T cell receptor beta chains below, sequenced in a study of blood T cell repertoires in COVID-19. Produced via immunoSEQ multiplex PCR; TCRdb's table is partial and in-frame only. The data show hundreds of thousands of clones, 70% to 90% seen once. The specimen was peripheral blood. These receptors were collected from a woman aged 18-30 years with acute or convalescent COVID-19.

The chain employs TRBV2 and TRBJ1-4; 7 bases match TRBD1. V shed 4 bases and J 5 bases; nucleotides not matched to a gene: 4. Germline lookup yields CDR1 SNHLY and CDR2 FYNNEI. CDR3 length: 14 amino acids. This CDR3 is CASSADRVNEKLFF. CDR3 bases: TGTGCCAGCAGTGCCGACAGGGTGAATGAAAAACTGTTTTTT.

The rearrangement uses TRBV30 and TRBJ1-3; no clear D. This CDR3 has 11 amino acids. Germline values: CDR1 GTSNPN, CDR2 SVGIG (reference sequence). Trimming cost V 2 bases and J 3 bases, with 2 bases left between them. The chain's CDR3 is CAWSHGNTIYF. DNA for the CDR3: TGTGCCTGGAGTCATGGAAACACCATATATTTT.

The table lists this clone with a count of one. The chain uses TRBV3-1 (or the pseudogene TRBV3-2) and TRBJ2-1; a weak D match, TRBD2 (7 bases). Germline values: CDR1 LGHDT, CDR2 YNNKEL (reference sequence). With 0 bases removed from V and 15 bases from J, the gap between germline ends came to 21 bases. This CDR3 is 15 amino acids long. The DNA of the CDR3 is TGTGCCAGCAGCCAAGATCGGGGGGCGCTGGGCTTTCTGTTCTTC. Its protein product is CASSQDRGALGFLFF.

This clone was recorded only once. The chain is built from TRBV19 and TRBJ1-3; unclear D gene. This CDR3 region has 15 residues. Per the germline V gene, CDR1 is LNHDA and CDR2 is SQIVND (reference sequence). V was cut by 7 bases and J by 1 base, with 14 bases left in between. CDR3 protein: CASILGRGSGNTIYF. Written as DNA, the CDR3 is TGTGCCAGTATCTTGGGTCGAGGTTCTGGAAACACCATATATTTT.

The J gene is TRBJ1-1, the V gene TRBV19; 7 nucleotides agree with TRBD1. CDR1 LNHDA and CDR2 SQIVND come from the germline V gene (reference sequence). After removal of 3 bases from V and 7 bases from J, the junction contained 2 bases not matched to a gene. This CDR3 has 12 residues. DNA for the CDR3: TGTGCCAGTAGTATGGGGACAGATGAAGCTTTCTTT. It translates to CASSMGTDEAFF.

CDR3 bases: TGTGCCAGCAGTAAGGGGACTAGCGGAGGGAAACTGAACTACGAGCAGTACTTC. Translating gives CASSKGTSGGKLNYEQYF. The gene calls are TRBV2 and TRBJ2-7; 11 bases align to TRBD2. The CDR3 covers 18 residues. V lost 5 bases to trimming and J lost 3 bases; unmatched junction nucleotides: 15. Germline values: CDR1 SNHLY, CDR2 FYNNEI.

The chain employs TRBV23-1 and TRBJ1-5; 8 positions agree with TRBD1. TRBV23-1 is an open reading frame, and its role is uncertain. J gave up 3 bases and V 9 bases, and 19 bases lay outside the gene matches. This CDR3 is 18 amino acids long. The DNA of the CDR3 is TGCGCCAGAGCCCCCCGTTGGACAGGGTTTTTCCCCAATCAGCCCCAGCATTTT. Translation gives CARAPRWTGFFPNQPQHF.

CDR3 protein: CASSQSRWGGTLNEKLFF. The CDR3 DNA reads TGTGCCAGCAGCCAAAGTAGGTGGGGCGGAACCTTAAATGAAAAACTGTTTTTT. The chain links TRBV3-1 (or the pseudogene TRBV3-2) to TRBJ1-4, with D perhaps matching TRBD1 (5 bases). Looked up from germline, CDR1 is LGHDT and CDR2 is YNNKEL (reference sequence). Trimming took off 2 bases at V and 5 bases at J, with 21 bases between the two ends. CDR3 length: 18 residues.

The rearrangement uses TRBV30 and TRBJ1-1, with 11 nucleotides matching TRBD1. From germline, CDR1 is GTSNPN and CDR2 SVGIG (reference sequence). Losses at the gene ends were 0 bases for V and 8 bases for J; bases not matched to a gene: 14. The CDR3 loop spans 17 amino acids. The CDR3 DNA sequence: TGTGCCTGGAGTGTATGGCAGGGGAGGGGACAGGGGGACGAAGCTTTCTTT. Protein: CAWSVWQGRGQGDEAFF.

This chain joins TRBV7-9 and TRBJ1-2; a weak D match, TRBD1 (6 bases). Trimming removed 5 bases from V and 4 bases from J, with 11 bases in between. The CDR3 totals 13 residues. Germline V gives CDR1 SEHNR, CDR2 FQNEAQ (reference sequence). The DNA for the CDR3 is TGTGCCAGCAGCCCCCGGACAGTCTATGGCTACACCTTC. This encodes CASSPRTVYGYTF.